Sequencing of this T cell receptor (beta chain) was carried out in a study of blood T cell repertoires in COVID-19. Study as a whole: Sources were T cells, B-cell-depleted T cells, or PBMCs; the material itself was cDNA or gDNA.

Authors' methods: Reference gene primers were amplified, and this amplification served to estimate nucleated cell counts. The repertoire was sequenced with immunoSEQ multiplex PCR; TCRdb's copy has only in-frame clones and lacks some. For V, J and clone size, that table is used; D and trimming come from the DNA. In the table there are 430,000 or so clones, about 88% of which are singletons. Germline V gene sequence: CDR1 MDHEN, CDR2 SYDVKM. V was cut by 10 bases and J by 2 bases, with 15 bases left in between. This CDR3 spans 14 amino acids. Participant ages covered roughly 18 to 90 years across 20 to 30 US areas. The study assigned cohorts using participant-reported clinical history.

Sequenced material: PBMCs or T cells enriched from blood (not recorded which). This chain uses TRBV28 with TRBJ1-5, with D maybe TRBD1 (5 bases). This TCR was recovered from a woman under 30 who had been exposed to COVID-19. CDR3: CATNQGVGNQPQHF. CDR3 coding DNA: TGTGCCACCAACCAGGGTGTGGGCAATCAGCCCCAGCATTTT. Combining the CDR3 with reference TRBV28 and TRBJ1-5 gives the whole variable domain DVKVTQSSRYLVKRTGEKVFLECVQDMDHENMFWYRQDPGLGLRLIYFSYDVKMKEKGDIPEGYSVSREKKERFSLILESASTNQTSMYLCATNQGVGNQPQHFGDGTRLSIL.